These 22 T cell receptor beta chains came from one sample sequenced in a study of T cells after yellow fever vaccination. Each CDR3 protein gets one entry after TCRdb re-called the 5' RACE reads with MiXCR. The sample records under 600,000 distinct CDR3 sequences, 21% being singletons. Sequenced here: PBMCs, sampled roughly 20 days after the first yellow fever vaccination. The source is a man aged 18 to 35 who received the YFV17D yellow fever vaccine.

The table lists this clonotype with a few counts. The V call is TRBV4-1, the J call TRBJ2-5; TRBD1 might be the D (5 bases). The CDR3 totals 15 residues. Trimming shortened V by 5 bases and J by 5 bases, and 18 bases separated the two germline ends. CDR1 is MGHRA, CDR2 YSYEKL, per germline. In DNA, the CDR3 is TGCGCCAGCAGCAAAGCCCCAGGGTTGATGGAGACCCAGTACTTC. Amino acids: CASSKAPGLMETQYF.

This chain uses TRBV5-6 with TRBJ2-5; D assignment may be TRBD1 or TRBD2 (5 bases each). V lost 2 bases and J 4 bases, leaving 9 bases between the germline ends. Germline V gene sequence: CDR1 SGHDT, CDR2 YYEEEE. CDR3 length: 13 residues. CDR3 coding DNA: TGTGCCAGCAGCTTTTGGGGACCAGAGACCCAGTACTTC. This encodes CASSFWGPETQYF.

The chain combines TRBV6-1 with TRBJ2-7; perhaps D is TRBD1 or TRBD2 (6 bases each). Germline lookup yields CDR1 MNHNS and CDR2 SASEGT. The CDR3 runs to 14 residues. With 2 bases removed from V and 0 bases from J, the gap between germline ends came to 8 bases. This CDR3 is CASSERGASYEQYF. The CDR3 DNA reads as TGTGCCAGCAGTGAAAGGGGGGCCTCCTACGAGCAGTACTTC.

This rearrangement joins TRBV7-9 to TRBJ2-5; D tentatively reads TRBD1 or TRBD2 (5 bases each). V lost 4 bases to trimming and J lost 7 bases, with 22 bases between them. There are 16 residues in the CDR3. CDR1 and CDR2 (germline): SEHNR, FQNEAQ (reference sequence). The CDR3 region is CASSYSGTEVIVTQYF. The CDR3 nucleotides are TGTGCCAGCAGCTATTCCGGGACGGAGGTTATCGTGACCCAGTACTTC. The full variable domain, in which reference TRBV7-9 and TRBJ2-5 provide the parts outside the CDR3, is DTGVSQNPRHKITKRGQNVTFRCDPISEHNRLYWYRQTLGQGPEFLTYFQNEAQLEKSRLLSDRFSAERPKGSFSTLEIQRTEQGDSAMYLCASSYSGTEVIVTQYFGPGTRLLVL.

This clonotype showed up just a few times. The CDR3 spells CSALPGAGAYEQYV. The DNA for the CDR3 is TGCAGTGCCCTCCCCGGGGCGGGGGCCTACGAGCAGTACGTC. The chain has TRBV20-1 and TRBJ2-7, with 7 bases identical to TRBD2. CDR1 is DFQATT and CDR2 is SNEGSKA in the germline V gene (reference sequence). This CDR3 spans 14 amino acids. The V and J ends lost 6 bases and 2 bases, in that order; junction bases with no gene match: 10.

This clonotype showed up just a few times. The J gene is TRBJ1-2, the V gene TRBV7-2; the D is unclear. The germline gives CDR1 SGHTA, CDR2 FQGNSA. Trimming left V 1 base short and J 6 bases short, with 9 bases between. This CDR3 has 13 amino acids. The CDR3 sequence: CASSLERAHGYTF. For the CDR3, the DNA is TGTGCCAGCAGCTTAGAACGAGCCCATGGCTACACCTTC.

The V and J genes are TRBV9 and TRBJ2-5; TRBD2 matches 8 bases. CDR1 is SGDLS and CDR2 is YYNGEE in the germline V gene. The junction had 6 bases not matched to a gene; V was cut back by 3 bases and J by 5 bases. CDR3 length: 14 residues. CDR3 sequence (DNA): TGTGCCAGCAGCGCTGAAGGCGGGGGGGAGACCCAGTACTTC. Translated, it gives CASSAEGGGETQYF.

V usage is TRBV27 and J usage is TRBJ2-5; D call uncertain. This CDR3 spans 13 amino acids. Germline V gene data show CDR1 as MNHEY and CDR2 as SMNVEV (reference sequence). V lost 3 bases to trimming and J lost 4 bases, with 9 bases between them. The DNA for the CDR3 is TGTGCCAGCAGTTTCGGTAGAACAGAGACCCAGTACTTC. This gives the protein CASSFGRTETQYF.

This clonotype appeared a few times. The chain couples TRBV4-3 to TRBJ2-1, with 8 nucleotides matching TRBD1. The CDR3 has 15 amino acids. The germline V gene has CDR1 LGHNA and CDR2 YSLEER. The trim removed 3 bases at V and 8 bases at J, leaving 9 bases unmatched. The CDR3 is CASSQTTGVTDEQFF. DNA for the CDR3: TGCGCCAGCAGCCAGACGACAGGGGTAACTGATGAGCAGTTCTTC.

The genes are TRBV5-1 and TRBJ2-1; D unclear. Germline V gene data show CDR1 as SGHRS and CDR2 as YFSETQ. This CDR3 contains 16 residues. Trimming took 0 bases from V and 9 from J, leaving 19 bases between them. CDR3 nucleotide sequence: TGCGCCAGCAGCTTGGGAGTAGACCTTAACCCCCGTGAGCAGTTCTTC. Its translation is CASSLGVDLNPREQFF.

This clonotype was observed a handful of times. The V and J genes are TRBV20-1 and TRBJ2-7, with D maybe TRBD2 (5 bases). V was clipped by 0 bases and J by 2 bases, with 14 bases between them. CDR1 is DFQATT and CDR2 is SNEGSKA in the germline V gene (reference sequence). The CDR3 length is 15 residues. The CDR3, as DNA: TGCAGTGCTAGAGATCGGACTTACGGGACCTACGAGCAGTACGTC. Translation gives CSARDRTYGTYEQYV.

This chain links TRBV30 with TRBJ1-5; D possibly corresponds to TRBD1 (6 bases). V lost 2 bases to trimming and J lost 8 bases, with 10 bases between them. The CDR3 is made up of 12 amino acids. Germline lookup yields CDR1 GTSNPN and CDR2 SVGIG (reference sequence). This CDR3 reads CAWSRGKEPQHF. For the CDR3, the DNA is TGTGCCTGGAGTAGGGGGAAAGAGCCCCAGCATTTT.

This clonotype was counted a few times. The J gene is TRBJ2-1, the V gene TRBV5-1; 7 nucleotides match TRBD2. The CDR3 covers 14 residues. V dropped 0 bases and J dropped 7; count of bases not matched to a gene: 4. Germline V gene lookup returns CDR1 SGHRS and CDR2 YFSETQ. In DNA form, the CDR3 reads TGCGCCAGCAGCTTGGGGGCTAGCGGAAATGAGCAGTTCTTC. Amino acid sequence: CASSLGASGNEQFF.

This clonotype was counted many times. The chain uses TRBV20-1 and TRBJ2-3; 7 nucleotides agree with TRBD2. This CDR3 is built from 13 residues. V lost 4 bases, J lost 0 bases, and 1 base stayed unmatched. Germline assignment: CDR1 DFQATT and CDR2 SNEGSKA (reference sequence). This CDR3 is CSANSGSTDTQYF. For the CDR3, the DNA is TGCAGTGCTAATAGCGGGAGCACAGATACGCAGTATTTT.

This clonotype showed up just a few times. The chain has TRBV20-1 and TRBJ2-3; TRBD2 agrees at 8 bases. The CDR3 covers 15 residues. J was trimmed by 6 bases and V by 0 bases; bases with no gene match: 8. Germline loops: CDR1 DFQATT, CDR2 SNEGSKA (reference sequence). The CDR3 is CSARDHGGAGDTQYF. The DNA of the CDR3 is TGCAGTGCTAGAGATCACGGGGGGGCAGGCGATACGCAGTATTTT.

This chain uses TRBV6-1 with TRBJ1-5; D gene unclear. CDR1 is MNHNS, CDR2 SASEGT, per germline. The germline V and J ends were trimmed by 4 bases and 7 bases, with 11 bases remaining between them. This CDR3 is built from 13 residues. Here the CDR3 reads CASSGVGDQPQHF. The CDR3 nucleotides are TGTGCCAGCAGTGGGGTGGGAGACCAGCCCCAGCATTTT.

There are a few counts of this clonotype. The chain joins TRBV7-2 to TRBJ1-6; D unclear. V was trimmed by 0 bases and J by 3 bases, leaving 6 bases between them. The CDR3 runs to 15 residues. From germline, CDR1 is SGHTA and CDR2 FQGNSA. The chain's CDR3 is CASSLAGNYNSPLHF. CDR3 bases: TGTGCCAGCAGCTTAGCCGGCAACTATAATTCACCCCTCCACTTT.

This clonotype occurred many times. This chain connects TRBV6-2 or TRBV6-3 to TRBJ2-1, with D possibly TRBD2 on 6 matching bases. There are 15 residues in the CDR3. Germline V lookup: CDR1 MNHEY, CDR2 SVGEGT. The V end lost 1 base, the J end lost 4 bases, and 11 bases lay between the germline ends. CDR3 nucleotide sequence: TGTGCCAGCAGTTACTTGGCAGGGAGGTACAATGAGCAGTTCTTC. This translates into CASSYLAGRYNEQFF.

This clonotype was seen only a few times. The CDR3 protein is CASSLNSGGTDTQYF. CDR3 bases: TGCGCCAGCAGCCTTAACAGCGGGGGCACAGATACGCAGTATTTT. The chain links TRBV4-3 to TRBJ2-3, with 7 positions matching TRBD2. Germline V CDR1 and CDR2: LGHNA, YSLEER. Germline trimming cut 4 bases from V and 1 base from J; bases unmatched to any gene: 5. There are 15 residues in the CDR3.

This clonotype was recorded a few times. V is TRBV20-1 and J is TRBJ1-1, with D possibly matching TRBD1 (5 bases). Germline values: CDR1 DFQATT, CDR2 SNEGSKA (reference sequence). Trimming removed 1 base at V and 5 bases at J, with 11 bases between. The CDR3 runs to 13 residues. This chain's CDR3 is CSARVPQGTEAFF. DNA of the CDR3: TGCAGTGCTAGAGTTCCGCAGGGAACTGAAGCTTTCTTT.

V gene TRBV3-1 combines with J gene TRBJ2-7, with D possibly matching TRBD2 (6 bases). The V and J ends lost 4 bases and 3 bases respectively, with 19 bases between them. This CDR3 is 16 amino acids long. Germline CDR1 and CDR2: LGHDT and YNNKEL (reference sequence). The CDR3 protein is CASSPSGGAVVYEQYF. The CDR3 DNA sequence: TGTGCCAGCAGCCCAAGTGGAGGGGCCGTCGTCTACGAGCAGTACTTC.

V and J are TRBV5-1 and TRBJ2-3; 10 nucleotides match TRBD1. This CDR3 has 17 amino acids. The germline V gene encodes CDR1 SGHRS and CDR2 YFSETQ. V dropped 0 bases and J dropped 2; count of bases not matched to a gene: 6. Here the CDR3 DNA reads TGCGCCAGCAGCTTGGACCGACAGGGGGCCTCCACAGATACGCAGTATTTT. Its protein is CASSLDRQGASTDTQYF. The whole variable domain, filled in from reference TRBV5-1 and TRBJ2-3, reads KAGVTQTPRYLIKTRGQQVTLSCSPISGHRSVSWYQQTPGQGLQFLFEYFSETQRNKGNFPGRFSGRQFSNSRSEMNVSTLELGDSALYLCASSLDRQGASTDTQYFGPGTRLTVL.